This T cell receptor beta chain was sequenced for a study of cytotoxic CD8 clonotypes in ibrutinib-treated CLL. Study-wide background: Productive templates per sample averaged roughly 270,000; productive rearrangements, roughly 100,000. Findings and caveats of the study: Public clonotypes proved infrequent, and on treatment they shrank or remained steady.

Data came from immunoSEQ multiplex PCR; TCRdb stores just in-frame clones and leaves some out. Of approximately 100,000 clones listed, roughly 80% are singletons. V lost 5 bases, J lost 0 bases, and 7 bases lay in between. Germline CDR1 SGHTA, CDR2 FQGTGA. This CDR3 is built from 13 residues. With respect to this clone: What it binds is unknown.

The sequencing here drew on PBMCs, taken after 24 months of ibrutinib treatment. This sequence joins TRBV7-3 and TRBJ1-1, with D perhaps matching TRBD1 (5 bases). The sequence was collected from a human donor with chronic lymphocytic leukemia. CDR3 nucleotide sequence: TGTGCCAGCAGCACGGGGGTGAACACTGAAGCTTTCTTT. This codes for CASSTGVNTEAFF.